One and the same sample provided the 8 T cell receptor beta chains below, sequenced in a study of T cells in Graves' hyperthyroidism and ophthalmopathy. TCR beta CDR3 sequences were amplified from RNA transcripts. The TCR CDR3 was amplified in a first-round RT-PCR using the HTBI primer set. MiXCR, run by TCRdb on the multiplex PCR reads, gives a single entry per CDR3 protein. The sample has 380,000 or so distinct CDR3 sequences; about 20% are singletons. Sequencing used blood. Receptor source: a young woman with Graves' hyperthyroidism.

This clonotype was observed at least ten times. This chain connects TRBV20-1 to TRBJ1-1, with a weak D call TRBD1 (6 bases). The CDR3 consists of 14 residues. Germline CDR1 DFQATT, CDR2 SNEGSKA (reference sequence). The chain's CDR3 is CSGLWTALNTEAFF. The DNA of the CDR3 is TGCAGCGGTTTATGGACAGCCTTGAACACTGAAGCTTTCTTT.

This clonotype has just a few counts. The chain recombines TRBV12-3 or TRBV12-4 with TRBJ2-3; TRBD2 might be the D (6 bases). Trimming removed 6 bases from V and 3 bases from J, with 16 bases in between. The CDR3 has 15 residues. CDR3 DNA: TGTGCCAGCAGCAGACTAGAAGCCACAACAGATACGCAGTATTTT. Encoded protein: CASSRLEATTDTQYF.

This chain links TRBV20-1 with TRBJ1-2, with 8 nucleotides matching TRBD1. The ends lost 4 bases at V and 3 bases at J; junction bases unmatched: 13. Germline V gene sequence: CDR1 DFQATT, CDR2 SNEGSKA (reference sequence). CDR3 length: 16 residues. CDR3 residues: CSAIPTGALAYYGYTF. The CDR3 bases are TGCAGTGCTATCCCGACAGGGGCTCTGGCTTACTATGGCTACACCTTC.

In its sample, this clonotype was seen many times. V and J are TRBV20-1 and TRBJ1-2; 11 nucleotides line up with TRBD1. The CDR3 runs to 18 residues. Germline CDR1 is DFQATT and CDR2 is SNEGSKA (reference sequence). V gave up 3 bases and J gave up 3 bases; unmatched junction bases: 15. CDR3 residues: CSARGNLDRGLRYYGYTF. The CDR3 DNA sequence: TGCAGTGCTAGGGGGAACCTGGACAGGGGGCTTAGGTACTATGGCTACACCTTC.

This clonotype has a single count. This chain uses TRBV5-1 with TRBJ2-7; possible D gene TRBD1, 5 bases. CDR1 SGHRS and CDR2 YFSETQ come from the germline V gene. The CDR3 covers 13 residues. V lost 5 bases, J lost 0 bases, and 9 bases lay in between. CDR3 sequence: CASRGESSYEQYF. CDR3 bases: TGCGCCAGCAGAGGGGAAAGCTCCTACGAGCAGTACTTC.

This clonotype was seen at least ten times. A read error may account for a junction end that differs from germline. V and J are TRBV27 and TRBJ1-1; D is possibly TRBD1 (5 bases). CDR1 is MNHEY and CDR2 is SMNVEV in the germline V gene (reference sequence). The CDR3 spans 16 residues. The CDR3 spells CATRGGTFSMNTEAFF. The DNA for the CDR3 is TGCGCAACCCGGGGGGGGACTTTCTCTATGAACACTGAAGCTTTCTTT.

Ten or more counts support this clonotype. This chain links TRBV5-1 with TRBJ2-5; D ambiguous. The CDR3 length is 14 residues. The germline V and J ends were trimmed by 5 bases and 1 base, with 12 bases remaining between them. Germline V gene data show CDR1 as SGHRS and CDR2 as YFSETQ. The CDR3 loop reads CASRASVTQETQYF. CDR3 sequence (DNA): TGCGCCAGCAGGGCAAGCGTCACCCAAGAGACCCAGTACTTC.

There are many counts of this clonotype. The chain is built from TRBV5-1 and TRBJ2-5; perhaps D is TRBD1 or TRBD2 (5 bases each). V was shortened by 0 bases and J by 1 base, with 7 bases between the two germline ends. Germline loops: CDR1 SGHRS, CDR2 YFSETQ. The CDR3 contains 14 residues. The CDR3 loop is CASSLAGTQETQYF. For the CDR3, the DNA is TGCGCCAGCAGCTTGGCCGGGACCCAAGAGACCCAGTACTTC.